The 5 T cell receptor beta chains listed next were all sequenced from one sample in a study of T cells after posttransplantation cyclophosphamide. Sampled 1 year posttransplant, controls received myeloablative marrow transplants, methotrexate and a calcineurin inhibitor. Here immunoSEQ multiplex PCR was the method, and the copy in TCRdb shows in-frame clones only, minus some. The sample contains around 16,000 clones, roughly 84% of which appear only once. The sample in question was PBMCs, obtained 350 to 400 days after allogeneic stem cell transplant with calcineurin inhibitor and methotrexate. The source is a young adult male patient who received an allogeneic stem cell transplant from a related donor, was CMV-positive, and had no GVHD. Some of these T cells may belong to the graft donor.

The rearrangement links TRBV10-3 to TRBJ1-2; tentative D call: TRBD1 (6 bases). Germline V gene lookup returns CDR1 ENHRY and CDR2 SYGVKD. Between the trimmed V and J ends, which lost 3 bases and 5 bases, there was a span of 13 bases. The CDR3 runs to 14 residues. The CDR3 loop reads CAISDSSQGYGYTF. The CDR3 bases are TGTGCCATCAGTGACAGTTCCCAGGGGTATGGCTACACCTTC.

Notes on this clone: Germline is not matched at one junction end, which may reflect a read error. The V gene is TRBV14, the J gene TRBJ2-1; D might be TRBD2 (5 bases). Germline assignment: CDR1 SGHDN and CDR2 FVKESK. CDR3 size: 17 residues. CDR3 DNA: TGTGCCAGCAGCCAAGTGGGTAGGAGCGGCCTCTACAGTGAGCAGTTCTTC. This translates into CASSQVGRSGLYSEQFF.

The CDR3 bases are TGCGCCAGCAGCTTGGAGGCAGGAAGGGGAGGCGATACGCAGTATTTT. It specifies CASSLEAGRGGDTQYF. V and J are TRBV5-1 and TRBJ2-3; maybe TRBD2 (6 bases). Germline CDR1 and CDR2: SGHRS and YFSETQ. This CDR3 has 16 amino acids. Trimming pared 0 bases from V and 6 bases from J, leaving 17 bases between.

The CDR3 DNA reads as TGTGCCAGCAGCCAAGGGGACAGCTCCTCTGGAAACACCATATATTTT. It encodes CASSQGDSSSGNTIYF. The V call is TRBV4-2, the J call TRBJ1-3; 7 bases map to TRBD1. This CDR3 has 16 residues. Per germline, CDR1 LGHNA and CDR2 YNFKEQ. The V gene end was trimmed by 1 base and the J gene end by 0 bases; junction bases not matched to a gene: 3.

The V call is TRBV6-6, the J call TRBJ1-1; 8 nucleotides match TRBD1. V shed 5 bases and J 10 bases; nucleotides not matched to a gene: 6. The CDR3 totals 12 residues. Germline V gene data show CDR1 as MNHNY and CDR2 as SVGAGI (reference sequence). CDR3 DNA sequence: TGTGCCAGCAGTCCTAGCGGGACAGGAGCTTTCTTT. It yields the protein CASSPSGTGAFF.